These 17 T cell receptor beta chains were sequenced from one sample in a study of Ad26.COV2.S vaccination and SARS-CoV-2 variants. Described treatment: some 20 received Ad26.COV2.S at low or high dose, single or two shots; 5 received placebo; per-sample allocation not given. Sample collection was performed on day 63 after the first vaccine or placebo injection. Repertoires were generated with immunoSEQ multiplex PCR, while TCRdb's copy carries only in-frame clones and drops some. Of about 350,000 clones in the sample, around 89% were seen once. This specimen was peripheral blood, taken in a trial of Ad26.COV2.S vaccine versus placebo. These receptor sequences come from a person between 18 and 65 years old who received the Ad26.COV2.S COVID-19 vaccine or a placebo.

Of note for this clone: Other DNA variants within this sample encode the same CDR3. V and J are TRBV2 and TRBJ1-3; 7 nucleotides agree with TRBD1. The junction had 2 bases not matched to a gene; V was cut back by 3 bases and J by 3 bases. Germline-derived CDR1 and CDR2 are SNHLY and FYNNEI. CDR3 length: 14 amino acids. CDR3 sequence reads: CASSDNRGGNTIYF. The CDR3 nucleotides read TGTGCCAGCAGTGATAACAGGGGTGGAAACACCATATATTTT.

The chain is built from TRBV28 and TRBJ1-5, with 7 nucleotides matching TRBD1. V lost 2 bases and J lost 7; bases outside the gene matches: 8. The CDR3 loop spans 15 amino acids. CDR1 and CDR2 (germline): MDHEN, SYDVKM. CDR3 sequence reads: CASSLDRVSVQPQHF. The CDR3 coding sequence is TGTGCCAGCAGTTTAGACAGGGTTTCGGTGCAGCCCCAGCATTTT. Full variable domain (missing parts from reference TRBV28 and TRBJ1-5): DVKVTQSSRYLVKRTGEKVFLECVQDMDHENMFWYRQDPGLGLRLIYFSYDVKMKEKGDIPEGYSVSREKKERFSLILESASTNQTSMYLCASSLDRVSVQPQHFGDGTRLSIL.

This rearrangement joins TRBV4-2 to TRBJ1-2, with unresolved D. Germline loops: CDR1 LGHNA, CDR2 YNFKEQ. V was shortened by 0 bases and J by 0 bases, with 8 bases between the two germline ends. The CDR3 length is 15 residues. The CDR3: CASSQDPEANYGYTF. CDR3 DNA sequence: TGTGCCAGCAGCCAAGATCCAGAAGCTAACTATGGCTACACCTTC.

V and J are TRBV4-3 and TRBJ1-2, with D perhaps TRBD1 (6 bases). This CDR3 spans 15 amino acids. Germline loops: CDR1 LGHNA, CDR2 YSLEER. Trimming took off 0 bases at V and 3 bases at J, with 11 bases between the two ends. The CDR3 here is CASSQEAGAYYGYTF. CDR3 sequence (DNA): TGCGCCAGCAGCCAAGAGGCAGGGGCCTACTATGGCTACACCTTC.

V usage is TRBV28 and J usage is TRBJ2-1; weak D call: TRBD2 (6 bases). This CDR3 has 14 amino acids. V was shortened by 6 bases and J by 1 base, with 10 bases between the two germline ends. The germline gives CDR1 MDHEN, CDR2 SYDVKM. CDR3 protein: CASRSGASYNEQFF. For the CDR3, the DNA is TGTGCCAGCAGGTCGGGAGCGTCCTACAATGAGCAGTTCTTC.

Comments on this clone: Different DNA sequences within this sample yield the same CDR3. CDR3: CASSDGQFNQPQHF. The CDR3 region has the DNA TGTGCCAGCAGTGACGGACAGTTCAATCAGCCCCAGCATTTT. The rearrangement joins TRBV2 to TRBJ1-5, with D perhaps TRBD1 (6 bases). V shed 3 bases and J shed 3 bases, with 9 bases lying between them. The CDR3 covers 14 residues. Germline assignment: CDR1 SNHLY and CDR2 FYNNEI.

CDR3 sequence: CASKERAGARVEGYTF. The CDR3 DNA reads as TGTGCCAGCAAGGAGAGGGCGGGGGCGCGGGTGGAGGGCTACACCTTC. The chain couples TRBV28 to TRBJ1-2; maybe TRBD1 (6 bases). Germline V CDR1 and CDR2: MDHEN, SYDVKM. CDR3 size: 16 residues. V was pared by 7 bases and J by 8 bases, with 26 bases between.

In this sample, this clone turned up a few times. J is TRBJ2-1 and V is TRBV3-1 (or the pseudogene TRBV3-2), with 10 bases fitting TRBD2. This CDR3 has 14 amino acids. Trimming cost V 1 base and J 6 bases; bases outside gene matches: 0. Germline V gene data show CDR1 as LGHDT and CDR2 as YNNKEL (reference sequence). CDR3 nucleotides: TGTGCCAGCAGCCAAGGACTAGCGGGCAATGAGCAGTTCTTC. The encoded protein is CASSQGLAGNEQFF.

The CDR3 loop reads CASSVVGEQFF. In DNA form, the CDR3 reads TGTGCCAGCAGCGTAGTAGGTGAGCAGTTCTTC. The V gene is TRBV9, the J gene TRBJ2-1; D unresolved. Deletions cut 0 bases from V and 9 bases from J, with 4 bases between. The germline CDR1 and CDR2 sequences are SGDLS and YYNGEE. CDR3 size: 11 residues.

With respect to this clone: This sample also contains other DNA sequences that code for the same CDR3. This chain connects TRBV5-8 to TRBJ1-2; 10 nucleotides line up with TRBD1. The CDR3 extends over 14 amino acids. Trimming took 2 bases from V and 5 from J; bases not matched to a gene: 3. In germline, CDR1 is SGHTS, CDR2 YDEGEE. The CDR3 bases are TGTGCCAGCAGCTTTGGACAGGGGGTATATGGCTACACCTTC. It encodes CASSFGQGVYGYTF.

This chain uses TRBV15 with TRBJ2-7; unclear D gene. The CDR3 is made up of 14 amino acids. CDR1 and CDR2 (germline): LNHNV, YYDKDF (reference sequence). Trimming stripped 2 bases from V and 1 base from J, with 9 bases between. The CDR3 nucleotides are TGTGCCACCAGCAGAAGGACCGATTCCTACGAGCAGTACTTC. Its protein is CATSRRTDSYEQYF.

This chain links TRBV7-9 with TRBJ2-7; D is possibly TRBD1 (5 bases). Between the trimmed V and J ends, which lost 6 bases and 3 bases, there was a span of 18 bases. The CDR3 totals 15 residues. From germline, CDR1 is SEHNR and CDR2 FQNEAQ (reference sequence). The CDR3 bases are TGTGCCAGCAGACAAGGGGTGGGCCCCGTCTACGAGCAGTACTTC. Translation gives CASRQGVGPVYEQYF.

The J gene is TRBJ1-5, the V gene TRBV28; a possible D gene is TRBD1 (5 bases). Germline V gene sequence: CDR1 MDHEN, CDR2 SYDVKM. CDR3 length: 12 residues. V lost 3 bases to trimming and J lost 7 bases, with 7 bases between them. The CDR3 region has the DNA TGTGCCAGCAGTTTGGGGGAACAGCCCCAGCATTTT. Protein sequence: CASSLGEQPQHF. Full variable domain (outside the CDR3, taken from reference TRBV28 and TRBJ1-5): DVKVTQSSRYLVKRTGEKVFLECVQDMDHENMFWYRQDPGLGLRLIYFSYDVKMKEKGDIPEGYSVSREKKERFSLILESASTNQTSMYLCASSLGEQPQHFGDGTRLSIL.

The chain recombines TRBV29-1 with TRBJ2-7, with D possibly being TRBD2 (7 bases). The germline CDR1 and CDR2 sequences are SQVTM and ANQGSEA. CDR3 length: 13 amino acids. Trimming removed 7 bases at V and 0 bases at J, with 13 bases between. CDR3 protein: CSAKRGGSYEQYF. As DNA, the CDR3 is TGCAGCGCCAAAAGGGGGGGCTCCTACGAGCAGTACTTC.

J is TRBJ1-2 and V is TRBV5-5; D remains ambiguous. The CDR3 covers 15 residues. Trimming cost V 2 bases and J 2 bases, with 13 bases left between them. Germline loops: CDR1 SGHKS, CDR2 YYEKEE (reference sequence). CDR3 DNA sequence: TGTGCCAGCAGCTTAGGAGACGGACTCAACTATGGCTACACCTTC. As protein: CASSLGDGLNYGYTF. The full variable domain, rest sourced from reference TRBV5-5 and TRBJ1-2, is DAGVTQSPTHLIKTRGQQVTLRCSPISGHKSVSWYQQVLGQGPQFIFQYYEKEERGRGNFPDRFSARQFPNYSSELNVNALLLGDSALYLCASSLGDGLNYGYTFGSGTRLTVV.

V usage is TRBV30 and J usage is TRBJ2-5; D gene unclear. The CDR3 is made up of 13 amino acids. V lost 0 bases to trimming and J lost 1 base, with 6 bases between them. Germline V gene sequence: CDR1 GTSNPN, CDR2 SVGIG (reference sequence). CDR3 in amino acids: CAWSVLSQETQYF. CDR3 sequence (DNA): TGTGCCTGGAGTGTACTCAGCCAAGAGACCCAGTACTTC.

This chain links TRBV5-6 with TRBJ2-6; D gene uncertain. V shed 1 base and J shed 0 bases, with 5 bases lying between them. This CDR3 spans 15 amino acids. Per the germline V gene, CDR1 is SGHDT and CDR2 is YYEEEE. CDR3 residues: CASSLYNSGANVLTF. CDR3 bases: TGTGCCAGCAGCTTGTATAACTCTGGGGCCAACGTCCTGACTTTC. Filled out from reference TRBV5-6 and TRBJ2-6, the complete variable domain reads DAGVTQSPTHLIKTRGQQVTLRCSPKSGHDTVSWYQQALGQGPQFIFQYYEEEERQRGNFPDRFSGHQFPNYSSELNVNALLLGDSALYLCASSLYNSGANVLTFGAGSRLTVL.